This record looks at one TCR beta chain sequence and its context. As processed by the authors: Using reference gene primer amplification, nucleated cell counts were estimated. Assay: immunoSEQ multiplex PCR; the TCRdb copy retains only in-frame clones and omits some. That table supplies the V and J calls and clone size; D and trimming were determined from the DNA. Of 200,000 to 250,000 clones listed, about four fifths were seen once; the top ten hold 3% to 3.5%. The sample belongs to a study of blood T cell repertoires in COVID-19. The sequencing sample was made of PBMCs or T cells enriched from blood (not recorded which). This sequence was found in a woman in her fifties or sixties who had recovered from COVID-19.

The DNA of the CDR3 is TGTGCCAGCAGTTCCCAACGAGGTGGCTACACCTTC. Its translation: CASSSQRGGYTF. This chain connects TRBV27 to TRBJ1-2, with D hard to call. V was pared by 4 bases and J by 7 bases, with 10 bases between. The CDR3 is 12 amino acids. The germline gives CDR1 MNHEY, CDR2 SMNVEV (reference sequence).